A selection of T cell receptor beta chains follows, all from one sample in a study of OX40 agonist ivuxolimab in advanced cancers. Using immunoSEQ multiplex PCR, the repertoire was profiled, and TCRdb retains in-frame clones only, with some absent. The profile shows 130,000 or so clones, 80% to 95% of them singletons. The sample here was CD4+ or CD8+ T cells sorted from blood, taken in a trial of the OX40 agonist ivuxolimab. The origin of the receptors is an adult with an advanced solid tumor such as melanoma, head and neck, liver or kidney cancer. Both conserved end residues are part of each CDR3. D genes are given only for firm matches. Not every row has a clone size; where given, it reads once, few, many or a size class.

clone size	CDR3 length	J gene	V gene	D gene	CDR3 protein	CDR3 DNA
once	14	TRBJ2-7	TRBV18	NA	CASSPPTPPYEQYF	TGTGCCAGCTCACCACCGACACCTCCCTACGAGCAGTACTTC
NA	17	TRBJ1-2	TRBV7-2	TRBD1	CASSPSGQGALNYGYTF	TGTGCCAGCAGCCCCTCCGGACAGGGAGCACTCAACTATGGCTACACCTTC
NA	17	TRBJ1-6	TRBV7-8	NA	CASSLLNRVGDNSPLHF	TGTGCCAGCAGCCTGCTGAACCGGGTGGGGGATAATTCACCCCTCCACTTT
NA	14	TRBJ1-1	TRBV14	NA	CASSQQGWGAEAFF	TGTGCCAGCAGCCAACAGGGATGGGGGGCTGAAGCTTTCTTT
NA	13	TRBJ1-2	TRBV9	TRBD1	CASSAGQGRGYTF	TGTGCCAGCAGCGCGGGACAGGGGCGAGGCTACACCTTC
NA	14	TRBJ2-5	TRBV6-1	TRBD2	CASRGSGRQETQYF	TGTGCCAGCAGGGGTAGCGGGAGACAAGAGACCCAGTACTTC
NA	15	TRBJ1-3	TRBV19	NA	CASSMFQSFGNTIYF	TGTGCCAGTAGTATGTTTCAGAGCTTTGGAAACACCATATATTTT
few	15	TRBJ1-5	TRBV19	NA	CASSIDMASNQPQHF	TGTGCCAGTAGTATAGATATGGCCTCCAATCAGCCCCAGCATTTT
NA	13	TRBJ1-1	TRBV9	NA	CASSATTNTEAFF	TGTGCCAGCTCGGCAACCACGAACACTGAAGCTTTCTTT
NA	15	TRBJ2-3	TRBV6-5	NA	CASSSKGRTTDTQYF	TGTGCCAGCAGCTCCAAGGGGAGGACCACAGATACGCAGTATTTT
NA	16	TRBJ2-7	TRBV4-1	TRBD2	CASSQVLAGVRYEQYF	TGCGCCAGCAGCCAAGTCCTAGCGGGAGTGAGGTACGAGCAGTACTTC
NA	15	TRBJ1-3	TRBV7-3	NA	CASSLTVGSGNTIYF	TGTGCCAGCAGCCTGACAGTCGGCTCTGGAAACACCATATATTTT
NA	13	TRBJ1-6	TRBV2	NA	CASRGDVNSPLHF	TGTGCCAGCAGGGGGGACGTAAATTCACCCCTCCACTTT
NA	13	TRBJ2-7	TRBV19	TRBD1	CASSRTGPYEQYF	TGTGCCAGTAGTCGGACAGGGCCCTACGAGCAGTACTTC
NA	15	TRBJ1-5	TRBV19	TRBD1	CATLPTGAYNQPQHF	TGTGCCACCCTCCCAACAGGGGCGTACAATCAGCCCCAGCATTTT
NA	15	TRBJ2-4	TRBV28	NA	CASSMIEIAKNIQYF	TGTGCCAGCAGTATGATAGAAATAGCCAAAAACATTCAGTACTTC
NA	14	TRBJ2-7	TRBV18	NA	CASSPPVAVYEQYF	TGTGCCAGCTCACCACCGGTCGCGGTCTACGAGCAGTACTTC
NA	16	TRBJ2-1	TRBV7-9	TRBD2	CASSLAGTSSYNEQFF	TGTGCCAGCAGCTTAGCCGGGACTAGCTCCTACAATGAGCAGTTCTTC
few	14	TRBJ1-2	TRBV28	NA	CASTTRTDSTGYTF	TGTGCCAGCACCACCCGGACAGACAGCACCGGCTACACCTTC
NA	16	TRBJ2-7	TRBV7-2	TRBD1	CASSRASQGANYEQYF	TGTGCCAGCAGCCGCGCAAGTCAGGGGGCTAACTACGAGCAGTACTTC
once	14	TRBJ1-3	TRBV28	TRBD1	CASSSQGGGNTIYF	TGTGCCAGCAGTTCGCAGGGGGGAGGAAACACCATATATTTT
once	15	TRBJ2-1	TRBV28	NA	CASSLSAQGSNEQFF	TGTGCCAGCAGTTTATCCGCCCAGGGGAGCAATGAGCAGTTCTTC
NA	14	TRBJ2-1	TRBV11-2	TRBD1	CASSLTGAYNEQFF	TGTGCCAGCAGCTTAACAGGGGCCTACAATGAGCAGTTCTTC
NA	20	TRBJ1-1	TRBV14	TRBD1	CATSQAAGQGQGGMNTEAFF	TGTGCCACCAGCCAAGCAGCGGGACAGGGGCAGGGGGGGATGAACACTGAAGCTTTCTTT
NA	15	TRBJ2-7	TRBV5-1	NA	CASSLTQGRIYEQYF	TGCGCCAGCAGCTTGACACAGGGGAGGATCTACGAGCAGTACTTC
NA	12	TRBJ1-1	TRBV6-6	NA	CASSQTGTIVFF	TGTGCCAGCAGTCAGACCGGGACAATCGTTTTCTTT
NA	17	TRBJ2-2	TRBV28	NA	CASSFHPPEGIPGELFF	TGTGCCAGCAGTTTCCATCCCCCGGAGGGTATCCCCGGGGAGCTGTTTTTT
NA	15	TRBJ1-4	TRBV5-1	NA	CASSLVSGANEKLFF	TGCGCCAGCAGCTTGGTGTCGGGGGCTAATGAAAAACTGTTTTTT
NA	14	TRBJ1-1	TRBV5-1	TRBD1	CASSLRQGGTEAFF	TGCGCCAGCAGCTTGCGACAGGGAGGGACTGAAGCTTTCTTT
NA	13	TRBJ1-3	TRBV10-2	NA	CASGGGAGNTIYF	TGCGCCAGCGGGGGAGGGGCCGGAAACACCATATATTTT
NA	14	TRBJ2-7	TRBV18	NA	CASSLTGSTYEQYF	TGTGCCAGCTCCCTTACAGGGTCAACCTACGAGCAGTACTTC
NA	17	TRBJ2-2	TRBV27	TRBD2	CASSLGGLAGRTGELFF	TGTGCCAGCAGTTTAGGGGGACTAGCGGGTAGGACCGGGGAGCTGTTTTTT
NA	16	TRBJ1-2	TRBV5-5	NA	CASSLQGSVAGYGYTF	TGTGCCAGCAGCTTGCAGGGATCCGTTGCGGGCTATGGCTACACCTTC
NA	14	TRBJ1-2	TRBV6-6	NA	CASSLPAGNYGYTF	TGTGCCAGCAGTTTGCCCGCGGGGAACTATGGCTACACCTTC
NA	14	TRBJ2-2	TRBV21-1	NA	CASSKASRTGELFF	TGTGCCAGCAGCAAAGCCTCCCGCACCGGGGAGCTGTTTTTT
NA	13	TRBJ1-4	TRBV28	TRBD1	CASSTGGEEKLFF	TGTGCCAGCAGTACAGGGGGCGAGGAAAAACTGTTTTTT
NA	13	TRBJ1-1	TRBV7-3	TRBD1	CASSRDRDTEAFF	TGTGCCAGCAGCCGGGACAGGGACACTGAAGCTTTCTTT
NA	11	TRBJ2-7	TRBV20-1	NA	CSARALYEQYF	TGCAGTGCTAGAGCGCTTTACGAGCAGTACTTC
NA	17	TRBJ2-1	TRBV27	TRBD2	CASSSLPLAGAYNEQFF	TGTGCCAGCAGTTCGTTACCACTAGCGGGAGCTTACAATGAGCAGTTCTTC
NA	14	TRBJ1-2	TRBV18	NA	CASSPFLQANGYTF	TGTGCCAGCTCACCCTTTCTCCAGGCGAATGGCTACACCTTC
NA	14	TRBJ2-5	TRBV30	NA	CAWTGYNPEETQYF	TGTGCCTGGACCGGGTATAACCCGGAAGAGACCCAGTACTTC
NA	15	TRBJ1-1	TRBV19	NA	CASRIGTSRGTEAFF	TGTGCCAGTAGGATCGGGACTTCCAGGGGCACTGAAGCTTTCTTT